This T cell receptor beta chain was captured by sequencing in a study of shared clonotypes between healthy human individuals. The V end was cut by 6 bases, the J end by 1 base, with 9 bases between. CDR1 is MNHEY and CDR2 is SVGAGI in the germline V gene. The CDR3 has 13 amino acids. Profiling relied on immunoSEQ multiplex PCR, and the TCRdb table lists in-frame clones only, not all of them. The sample holds a few million clones, around nine tenths seen once. The genes are TRBV6-5 and TRBJ1-1; D unresolved. This TCR was recovered from a man between 18 and 29 years old in good health. Sequencing was carried out using naive CD4+ T cells sorted from blood. The sample's subset: CD45RA+ positively selected. The CDR3 reads CASRKTRNTEAFF. In DNA, the CDR3 is TGTGCCAGCAGGAAGACACGGAACACTGAAGCTTTCTTT.